This is a list of T cell receptor beta chains from one sample in a study of OX40 agonist ivuxolimab in advanced cancers. Using immunoSEQ multiplex PCR, the repertoire was profiled, and TCRdb retains in-frame clones only, with some absent. The sample carries about 120,000 clones, 90% to 95% recorded once. Specimen: CD4+ or CD8+ T cells sorted from blood, collected in a trial of the OX40 agonist ivuxolimab. The origin of the receptors is an adult with an advanced solid tumor such as melanoma, head and neck, liver or kidney cancer. Both conserved end residues are part of each CDR3. Fields, in order: D gene, V gene, J gene, clone size, CDR3 protein, CDR3 DNA. The D gene is left open where the match is weak. Clone size is not always given. Where it is, it says once, few, many or a class for expanded clones.

d_gene: .; v_gene: TRBV4-2; j_gene: TRBJ2-1; abundance: .; CDR3aa: CASSQGSVSSYNEQFF; CDR3nt: TGTGCCAGCAGCCAAGGGTCGGTAAGCTCCTACAATGAGCAGTTCTTC
d_gene: .; v_gene: TRBV6-6; j_gene: TRBJ2-3; abundance: .; CDR3aa: CASGLSGYTDTQYF; CDR3nt: TGTGCCAGCGGCCTAAGCGGATACACAGATACGCAGTATTTT
d_gene: TRBD2; v_gene: TRBV19; j_gene: TRBJ2-1; abundance: .; CDR3aa: CASSTQNFPGLAAGNEQFF; CDR3nt: TGTGCCAGTAGTACCCAAAACTTCCCGGGACTAGCAGCCGGCAATGAGCAGTTCTTC
d_gene: .; v_gene: TRBV21-1; j_gene: TRBJ1-2; abundance: .; CDR3aa: CASSKCGEAGGYTF; CDR3nt: TGTGCCAGCAGCAAATGTGGGGAGGCGGGTGGCTACACCTTC
d_gene: .; v_gene: TRBV11-3; j_gene: TRBJ2-1; abundance: once; CDR3aa: CASSLGGPNNEQFF; CDR3nt: TGTGCCAGCAGCTTAGGAGGGCCGAACAATGAGCAGTTCTTC
d_gene: TRBD2; v_gene: TRBV7-9; j_gene: TRBJ2-3; abundance: .; CDR3aa: CASSLGGSFSDTQYF; CDR3nt: TGTGCCAGCAGCTTGGGCGGGAGCTTCTCAGATACGCAGTATTTT
d_gene: .; v_gene: TRBV18; j_gene: TRBJ1-1; abundance: .; CDR3aa: CASSPPYGGKYTEAFF; CDR3nt: TGTGCCAGCTCACCCCCCTATGGGGGAAAGTACACTGAAGCTTTCTTT
d_gene: .; v_gene: TRBV6-5; j_gene: TRBJ1-3; abundance: .; CDR3aa: CASSWRPSGNTIYF; CDR3nt: TGTGCCAGCAGTTGGCGACCCTCTGGAAACACCATATATTTT
d_gene: .; v_gene: TRBV28; j_gene: TRBJ1-4; abundance: .; CDR3aa: CASNRLSSEKLFF; CDR3nt: TGTGCCAGCAATAGGCTTTCGAGTGAAAAACTGTTTTTT
d_gene: .; v_gene: TRBV5-4; j_gene: TRBJ2-2; abundance: .; CDR3aa: CASRGRELPGELFF; CDR3nt: TGTGCCAGCAGGGGACGGGAGCTTCCCGGGGAGCTGTTTTTT
d_gene: TRBD2; v_gene: TRBV5-1; j_gene: TRBJ2-5; abundance: .; CDR3aa: CASSFGVAGGPETQYF; CDR3nt: TGCGCCAGCAGCTTCGGGGTAGCGGGGGGGCCGGAGACCCAGTACTTC
d_gene: .; v_gene: TRBV18; j_gene: TRBJ2-5; abundance: .; CDR3aa: CASSPSGETQYF; CDR3nt: TGTGCCAGCTCACCTTCCGGTGAGACCCAGTACTTC
d_gene: .; v_gene: TRBV7-3; j_gene: TRBJ2-7; abundance: .; CDR3aa: CASSLRGEATYEQYF; CDR3nt: TGTGCCAGCAGCTTAAGGGGGGAGGCCACCTACGAGCAGTACTTC
d_gene: TRBD2; v_gene: TRBV9; j_gene: TRBJ2-2; abundance: .; CDR3aa: CASTEARGANTGELFF; CDR3nt: TGTGCCAGCACCGAGGCCCGGGGGGCGAACACCGGGGAGCTGTTTTTT
d_gene: .; v_gene: TRBV6-6; j_gene: TRBJ2-1; abundance: .; CDR3aa: CASTVYDNEQFF; CDR3nt: TGTGCCAGCACAGTATACGACAATGAGCAGTTCTTC
d_gene: .; v_gene: TRBV30; j_gene: TRBJ1-3; abundance: once; CDR3aa: CAWSVPIWSSGNTIYF; CDR3nt: TGTGCCTGGAGTGTACCCATATGGAGCTCTGGAAACACCATATATTTT
d_gene: TRBD1; v_gene: TRBV6-1; j_gene: TRBJ1-2; abundance: .; CDR3aa: CASSAGDRGEVYGYTF; CDR3nt: TGTGCCAGCAGTGCCGGGGACAGGGGGGAGGTCTATGGCTACACCTTC
d_gene: .; v_gene: TRBV7-2; j_gene: TRBJ2-2; abundance: .; CDR3aa: CASSFRGGGTGELFF; CDR3nt: TGTGCCAGCAGCTTTAGGGGGGGCGGGACCGGGGAGCTGTTTTTT
d_gene: .; v_gene: TRBV6-1; j_gene: TRBJ1-5; abundance: .; CDR3aa: CATTSASNQPQHF; CDR3nt: TGTGCCACCACCTCGGCTAGCAATCAGCCCCAGCATTTT
d_gene: .; v_gene: TRBV5-4; j_gene: TRBJ1-2; abundance: .; CDR3aa: CASSRYGSYGYTF; CDR3nt: TGTGCCAGCAGCCGGTATGGCAGCTATGGCTACACCTTC
d_gene: TRBD1; v_gene: TRBV7-2; j_gene: TRBJ1-4; abundance: .; CDR3aa: CASSRDRGPEKLFF; CDR3nt: TGTGCCAGCAGCCGGGACAGGGGCCCTGAAAAACTGTTTTTT
d_gene: TRBD1; v_gene: TRBV28; j_gene: TRBJ2-7; abundance: .; CDR3aa: CASSPHDRAYEQYF; CDR3nt: TGTGCCAGCAGTCCCCATGACAGGGCCTACGAGCAGTACTTC
d_gene: .; v_gene: TRBV21-1; j_gene: TRBJ2-2; abundance: .; CDR3aa: CASKGDGGNTGELFF; CDR3nt: TGTGCCAGCAAGGGGGATGGGGGTAACACCGGGGAGCTGTTTTTT
d_gene: .; v_gene: TRBV5-8; j_gene: TRBJ1-5; abundance: .; CDR3aa: CASSLDGGLSNQPQHF; CDR3nt: TGTGCCAGCAGCTTGGATGGAGGGCTAAGCAATCAGCCCCAGCATTTT
d_gene: TRBD2; v_gene: TRBV5-1; j_gene: TRBJ2-3; abundance: once; CDR3aa: CASRPPLAATDTQYF; CDR3nt: TGCGCCAGCAGACCGCCCCTAGCGGCAACAGATACGCAGTATTTT
d_gene: TRBD2; v_gene: TRBV11-2; j_gene: TRBJ2-5; abundance: .; CDR3aa: CASSSSGRAPIVETQYF; CDR3nt: TGTGCCAGCAGCTCTAGCGGGAGGGCCCCAATCGTGGAGACCCAGTACTTC
d_gene: .; v_gene: TRBV7-2; j_gene: TRBJ2-2; abundance: .; CDR3aa: CASSSDLRLAGELFF; CDR3nt: TGTGCCAGCAGCTCCGACCTCCGACTAGCCGGGGAGCTGTTTTTT
d_gene: .; v_gene: TRBV18; j_gene: TRBJ2-3; abundance: .; CDR3aa: CASSPAGRDTQYF; CDR3nt: TGTGCCAGCTCACCCGCGGGGAGGGATACGCAGTATTTT
d_gene: .; v_gene: TRBV10-1; j_gene: TRBJ1-6; abundance: .; CDR3aa: CASSEGGYNSPLHF; CDR3nt: TGCGCCAGCAGTGAAGGGGGGTATAATTCACCCCTCCACTTT
d_gene: TRBD2; v_gene: TRBV19; j_gene: TRBJ2-1; abundance: .; CDR3aa: CASSIIGRLAGEPYNEQFF; CDR3nt: TGTGCCAGTAGTATAATCGGTCGACTAGCGGGAGAACCCTACAATGAGCAGTTCTTC
d_gene: .; v_gene: TRBV19; j_gene: TRBJ1-5; abundance: .; CDR3aa: CASSIVRQYSNQPQHF; CDR3nt: TGTGCCAGTAGTATAGTCCGGCAGTATAGCAATCAGCCCCAGCATTTT
d_gene: .; v_gene: TRBV7-2; j_gene: TRBJ1-2; abundance: .; CDR3aa: CASRIGISYGYTF; CDR3nt: TGTGCCAGCAGAATAGGTATCTCCTATGGCTACACCTTC
d_gene: TRBD2; v_gene: TRBV18; j_gene: TRBJ2-3; abundance: .; CDR3aa: CASSPSIAGGSDTQYF; CDR3nt: TGTGCCAGCTCACCGTCGATAGCGGGGGGGTCAGATACGCAGTATTTT
d_gene: .; v_gene: TRBV15; j_gene: TRBJ1-3; abundance: .; CDR3aa: CATSRGRGISSGNTIYF; CDR3nt: TGTGCCACCAGCAGAGGTAGAGGGATATCCTCTGGAAACACCATATATTTT
d_gene: TRBD1; v_gene: TRBV18; j_gene: TRBJ2-3; abundance: .; CDR3aa: CASSPLGQGTDTQYF; CDR3nt: TGTGCCAGCTCACCACTTGGACAGGGCACAGATACGCAGTATTTT
d_gene: TRBD1; v_gene: TRBV4-1; j_gene: TRBJ1-5; abundance: .; CDR3aa: CASSPHRTGTRESNQPQHF; CDR3nt: TGCGCCAGCAGCCCCCACCGGACAGGGACGAGAGAAAGCAATCAGCCCCAGCATTTT
d_gene: .; v_gene: TRBV14; j_gene: TRBJ2-1; abundance: .; CDR3aa: CASSRARVRNEQFF; CDR3nt: TGTGCCAGCAGCCGGGCCAGGGTACGAAATGAGCAGTTCTTC
d_gene: .; v_gene: TRBV28; j_gene: TRBJ1-5; abundance: .; CDR3aa: CGAGAGQNQPQHF; CDR3nt: TGTGGTGCTGGGGCAGGGCAGAATCAGCCCCAGCATTTT
d_gene: .; v_gene: TRBV28; j_gene: TRBJ1-5; abundance: .; CDR3aa: CASGREDFRGNQPQHF; CDR3nt: .
d_gene: TRBD1; v_gene: TRBV5-4; j_gene: TRBJ2-7; abundance: .; CDR3aa: CASSSRTGPYEQYF; CDR3nt: TGTGCCAGCAGCTCGAGGACAGGGCCCTACGAGCAGTACTTC
d_gene: .; v_gene: TRBV7-3; j_gene: TRBJ2-5; abundance: .; CDR3aa: CASSLTYQETQYF; CDR3nt: TGTGCCAGCAGCTTAACGTACCAAGAGACCCAGTACTTC
d_gene: .; v_gene: TRBV5-5; j_gene: TRBJ2-1; abundance: .; CDR3aa: CASSLDAREYNEQFF; CDR3nt: TGTGCCAGCAGCTTGGATGCCAGGGAGTACAATGAGCAGTTCTTC
d_gene: TRBD2; v_gene: TRBV6-5; j_gene: TRBJ2-7; abundance: .; CDR3aa: CASKREGNYEQYF; CDR3nt: TGTGCCAGCAAGCGGGAGGGTAACTACGAGCAGTACTTC